This TCR beta chain was profiled in a study of Ad26.COV2.S vaccination and SARS-CoV-2 variants. V was shortened by 5 bases and J by 2 bases, with 7 bases between the two germline ends. This CDR3 region has 12 residues. CDR1 and CDR2 from the germline V gene are MDHEN and SYDVKM. Treatment of the sample: 15 to 20 received Ad26.COV2.S at low or high dose, single or two shots; a few received placebo; per-sample allocation not given. Vaccine and placebo recipients were sampled on day 63 after the first injection. Produced via immunoSEQ multiplex PCR; TCRdb's table is partial and in-frame only. The sample comprises roughly 350,000 clones, about 87% of which are singletons, and around 6.6% rests with the top ten.

The sequences come from peripheral blood, collected in a trial of Ad26.COV2.S vaccine versus placebo. The sequence came from a person aged 18-65 years who received the Ad26.COV2.S COVID-19 vaccine or a placebo. V is TRBV28 and J is TRBJ2-7; no firm D call. The CDR3 region is CASSADTYEQYF. The CDR3 coding sequence is TGTGCCAGCAGTGCCGACACCTACGAGCAGTACTTC.